One T cell receptor (beta chain) is described in this entry. Its antigen is currently unknown. The record originates from a study of cytomegalovirus exposure and HLA in healthy donors. Looking at the study overall: In terms of ancestry, the Caucasian-associated cluster contained roughly 80% of the 300 to 400 genotyped donors. Study conclusions and caveats: Some V segments could not be told apart, so they were left out, TRBV6-2 and TRBV6-3 among them. Reportedly, HLA-A and HLA-B alleles of most subjects were accurately predicted from TCR beta. Later analysis revealed greater clonal expansion in HLA-associated TCR beta chains than in equally common others.

Germline V gives CDR1 ENHRY, CDR2 SYGVKD. V lost 4 bases and J 1 base, leaving 10 bases between the germline ends. CDR3 size: 14 residues. PCR involved 60 Vbeta and 13 Jbeta primers. Data came from immunoSEQ multiplex PCR; TCRdb stores just in-frame clones and leaves some out. The sample lists approximately 170,000 clones, 81% seen once, with 1.3% in the top ten. This TCR was sampled from a man aged 50-59 years in good health and CMV-seropositive. Sequencing used PBMCs. The V and J genes are TRBV10-3 and TRBJ1-1; tentative D call: TRBD1 (6 bases). The CDR3 spells CAISAQGRNTEAFF. In DNA form, the CDR3 reads TGTGCCATCAGTGCACAGGGAAGGAACACTGAAGCTTTCTTT.